This TCR beta chain was retrieved from a study of T-cell reconstitution after alpha-beta-depleted transplantation in children. Study-level findings and limits: One year post-transplant, T-cell counts and diversity were largely derived from T cells produced anew. Several hundred rapidly expanded clones from non-depleted graft cells reportedly supplied alpha-beta T cells about two months post-transplant. Elevated TCRbeta diversity at day 60 was traced, in some patients, to surviving recipient T cells and thymic progenitors.

This clonotype was counted only a few times. Its antigen is not identified. Unique molecular identifiers featured in how the TCRbeta library was prepared. TCRdb redid the calling of the PCR reads with MiXCR, one entry per CDR3 protein. The sample gives a few hundred thousand distinct CDR3 sequences, approximately 6.3% of which show up once; 5.5% is in the top ten. Germline V gene lookup returns CDR1 LGHNA and CDR2 YNFKEQ. The CDR3 loop spans 14 amino acids. The V gene end was trimmed by 5 bases and the J gene end by 2 bases; junction bases not matched to a gene: 6. This chain uses TRBV4-2 with TRBJ2-7; 7 bases match TRBD2. The sample here was PBMCs, taken before TCRalphabeta/CD19-depleted stem cell transplant. The receptor's source is a boy aged 2 to 10 with acute lymphoblastic leukemia, due to receive a stem cell transplant. CDR3 sequence reads: CASSATGGTYEQYF. CDR3 bases: TGTGCCAGCAGCGCCACGGGGGGAACCTACGAGCAGTACTTC.